This TCR beta chain was sequenced in a study of shared clonotypes between healthy human individuals. Whole-study results and caveats: Clonotype sharing across a few donors was observed for around 5% of naive CD4 clonotypes. What naive subsets generally showed was a larger estimated richness than memory subsets showed.

Germline CDR1 and CDR2: LGHNA and YNFKEQ. This CDR3 region has 19 residues. J was trimmed by 4 bases and V by 4 bases; bases with no gene match: 10. On this clone: Its antigen is not identified.

The study separated CD4+ cells into CD45RA+ naive and CD45RA-negative memory subsets. Over several immunoSEQ plates, each subset's genomic DNA was distributed in even portions. Only in-frame clones appear in the TCRdb table, and some are missing; sequencing was by immunoSEQ multiplex PCR. The sample contains hundreds of thousands of clones, around 73% of which appear only once. What was sequenced was memory CD4+ T cells sorted from blood. Subset described: CD45RA-negative fraction. This clonotype originated in a woman in her 30s in good health. This rearrangement joins TRBV4-2 to TRBJ2-6; 13 bases map to TRBD2. CDR3 in DNA: TGTGCCAGCAGCCTGACTAGCGGGGGGTCCTCGCGCGGGGCCAACGTCCTGACTTTC. It specifies CASSLTSGGSSRGANVLTF.